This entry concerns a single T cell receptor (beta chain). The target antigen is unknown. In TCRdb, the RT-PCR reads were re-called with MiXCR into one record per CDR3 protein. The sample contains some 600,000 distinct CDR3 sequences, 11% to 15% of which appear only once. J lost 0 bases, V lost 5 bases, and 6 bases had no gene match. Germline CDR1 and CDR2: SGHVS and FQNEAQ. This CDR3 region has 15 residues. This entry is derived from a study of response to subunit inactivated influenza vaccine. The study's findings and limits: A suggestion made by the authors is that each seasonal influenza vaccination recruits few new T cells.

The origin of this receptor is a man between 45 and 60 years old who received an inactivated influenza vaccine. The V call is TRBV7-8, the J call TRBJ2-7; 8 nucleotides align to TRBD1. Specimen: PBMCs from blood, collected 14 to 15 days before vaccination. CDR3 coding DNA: TGTGCCAGCAGCCAGAAGACAGGGGCCTCCTACGAGCAGTACTTC. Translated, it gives CASSQKTGASYEQYF.